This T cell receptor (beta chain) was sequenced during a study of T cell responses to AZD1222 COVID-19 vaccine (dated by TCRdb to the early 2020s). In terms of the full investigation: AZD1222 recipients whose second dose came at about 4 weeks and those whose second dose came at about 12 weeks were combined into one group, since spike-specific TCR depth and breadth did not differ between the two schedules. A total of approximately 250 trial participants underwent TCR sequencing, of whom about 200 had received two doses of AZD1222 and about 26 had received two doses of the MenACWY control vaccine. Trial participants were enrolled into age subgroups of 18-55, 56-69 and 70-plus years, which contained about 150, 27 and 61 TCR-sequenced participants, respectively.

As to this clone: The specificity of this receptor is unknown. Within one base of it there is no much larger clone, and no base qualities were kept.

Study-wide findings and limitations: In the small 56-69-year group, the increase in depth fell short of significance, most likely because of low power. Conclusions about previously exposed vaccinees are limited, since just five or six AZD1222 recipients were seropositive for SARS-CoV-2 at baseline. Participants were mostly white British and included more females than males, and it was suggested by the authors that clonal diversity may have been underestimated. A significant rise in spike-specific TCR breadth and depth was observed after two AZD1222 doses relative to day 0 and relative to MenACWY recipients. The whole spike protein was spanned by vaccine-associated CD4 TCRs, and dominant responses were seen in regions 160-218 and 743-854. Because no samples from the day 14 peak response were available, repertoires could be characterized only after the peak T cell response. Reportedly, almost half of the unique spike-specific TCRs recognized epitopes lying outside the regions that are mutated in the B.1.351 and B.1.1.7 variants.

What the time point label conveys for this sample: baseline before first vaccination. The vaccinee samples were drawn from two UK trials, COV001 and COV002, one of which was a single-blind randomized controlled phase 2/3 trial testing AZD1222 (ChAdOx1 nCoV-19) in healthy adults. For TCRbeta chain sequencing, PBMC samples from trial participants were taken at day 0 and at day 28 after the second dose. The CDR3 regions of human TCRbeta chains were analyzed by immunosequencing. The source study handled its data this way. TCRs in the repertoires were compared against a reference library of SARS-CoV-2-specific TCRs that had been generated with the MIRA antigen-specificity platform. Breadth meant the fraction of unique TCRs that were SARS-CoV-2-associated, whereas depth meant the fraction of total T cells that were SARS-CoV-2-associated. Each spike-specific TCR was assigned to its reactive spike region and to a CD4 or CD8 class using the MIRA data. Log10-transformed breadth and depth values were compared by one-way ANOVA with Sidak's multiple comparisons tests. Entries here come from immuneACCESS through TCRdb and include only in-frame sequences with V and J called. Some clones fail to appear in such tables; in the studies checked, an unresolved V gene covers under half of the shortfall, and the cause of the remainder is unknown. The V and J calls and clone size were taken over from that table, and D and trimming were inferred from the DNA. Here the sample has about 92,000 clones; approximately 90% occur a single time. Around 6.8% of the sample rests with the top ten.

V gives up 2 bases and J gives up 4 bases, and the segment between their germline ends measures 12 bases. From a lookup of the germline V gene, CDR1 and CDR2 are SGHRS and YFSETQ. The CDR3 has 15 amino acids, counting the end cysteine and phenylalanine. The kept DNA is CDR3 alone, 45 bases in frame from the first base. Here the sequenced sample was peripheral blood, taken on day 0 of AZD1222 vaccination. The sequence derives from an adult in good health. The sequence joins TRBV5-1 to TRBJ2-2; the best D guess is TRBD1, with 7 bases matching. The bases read TGCGCCAGCAGCTTACAGGGGACTCGCACCGGGGAGCTGTTTTTT. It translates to CASSLQGTRTGELFF.